The sequence of this TCR beta chain was determined in a study of T-cell memory formation after mild COVID-19. Trimming stripped 2 bases from V and 4 bases from J, with 12 bases between. Germline CDR1 reads SGHDT; CDR2 reads YYEEEE. This CDR3 has 14 amino acids. Each CDR3 protein gets one entry after TCRdb re-called the 5' RACE reads with MiXCR. The sample carries around 340,000 distinct CDR3 sequences, 15% to 20% recorded once. This clonotype was seen a handful of times. Its antigen is unknown. General study findings and limits: From day 15 to 85, contracting clones were balanced between CD4 and CD8, whereas later expanders leaned toward CD4+. There was no confirmation that second-wave clones peaking on day 37 were SARS-CoV-2 specific.

The receptor comes from a man in his late teens or twenties who had mild COVID-19 (a few samples of this study predate the infection). Cell type and time point are not known. V is TRBV5-6 and J is TRBJ2-5, with D possibly being TRBD2 (5 bases). The material sequenced was PBMCs or a T cell subset sorted from them (not recorded which). CDR3 nucleotide sequence: TGTGCCAGCAGCTTTCCTAGACGGGGAGAGACCCAGTACTTC. Translated, it gives CASSFPRRGETQYF.